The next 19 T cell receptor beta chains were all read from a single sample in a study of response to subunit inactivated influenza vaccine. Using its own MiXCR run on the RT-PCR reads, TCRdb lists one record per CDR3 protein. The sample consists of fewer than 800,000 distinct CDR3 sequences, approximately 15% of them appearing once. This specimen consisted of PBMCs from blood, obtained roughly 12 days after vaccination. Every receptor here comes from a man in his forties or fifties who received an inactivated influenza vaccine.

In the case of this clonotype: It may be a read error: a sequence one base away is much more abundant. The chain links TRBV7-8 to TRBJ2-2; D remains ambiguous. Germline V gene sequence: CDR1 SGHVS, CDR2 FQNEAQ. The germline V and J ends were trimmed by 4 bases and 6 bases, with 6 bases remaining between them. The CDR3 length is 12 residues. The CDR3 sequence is CASSSTAGELFF. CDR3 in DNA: TGTGCCAGCAGCTCCACGGCCGGGGAGCTGTTTTTT.

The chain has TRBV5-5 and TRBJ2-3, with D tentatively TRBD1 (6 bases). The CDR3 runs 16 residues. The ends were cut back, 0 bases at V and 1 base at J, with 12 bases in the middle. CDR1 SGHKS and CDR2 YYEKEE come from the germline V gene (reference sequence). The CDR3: CASSLAWGHGTDTQYF. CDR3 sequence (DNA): TGTGCCAGCAGCTTGGCCTGGGGACATGGCACAGATACGCAGTATTTT.

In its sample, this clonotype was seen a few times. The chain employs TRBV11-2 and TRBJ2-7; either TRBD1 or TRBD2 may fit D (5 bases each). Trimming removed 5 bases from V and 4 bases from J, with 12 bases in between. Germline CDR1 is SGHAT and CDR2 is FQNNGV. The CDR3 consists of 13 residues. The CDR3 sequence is CASSPSWGYEQYF. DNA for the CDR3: TGTGCCAGCAGCCCCAGTTGGGGGTACGAGCAGTACTTC.

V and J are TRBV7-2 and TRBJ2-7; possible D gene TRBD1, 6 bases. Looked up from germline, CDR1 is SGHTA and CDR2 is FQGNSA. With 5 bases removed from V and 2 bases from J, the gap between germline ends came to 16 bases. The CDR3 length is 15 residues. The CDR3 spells CASSERGYTTYEQYF. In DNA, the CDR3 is TGTGCCAGCAGCGAAAGGGGGTATACAACCTACGAGCAGTACTTC.

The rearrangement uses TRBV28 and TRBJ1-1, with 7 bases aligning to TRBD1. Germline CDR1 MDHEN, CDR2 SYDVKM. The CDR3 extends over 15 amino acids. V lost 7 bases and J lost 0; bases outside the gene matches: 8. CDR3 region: CASTNRGSMNTEAFF. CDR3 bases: TGTGCCAGCACGAACAGGGGATCCATGAACACTGAAGCTTTCTTT.

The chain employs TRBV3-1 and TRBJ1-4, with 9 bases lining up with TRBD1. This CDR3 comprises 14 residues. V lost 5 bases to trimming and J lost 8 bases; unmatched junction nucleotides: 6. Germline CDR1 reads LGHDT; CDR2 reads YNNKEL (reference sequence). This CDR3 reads CASSTRDRDEKLFF. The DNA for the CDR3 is TGTGCCAGCAGCACCCGGGACAGGGACGAAAAACTGTTTTTT.

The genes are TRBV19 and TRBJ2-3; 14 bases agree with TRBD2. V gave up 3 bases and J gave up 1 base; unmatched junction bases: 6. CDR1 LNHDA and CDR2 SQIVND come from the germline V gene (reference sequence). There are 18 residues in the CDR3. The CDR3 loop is CASSISGTSGSGTDTQYF. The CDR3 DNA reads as TGTGCCAGTAGTATTTCCGGGACTAGCGGGAGTGGCACAGATACGCAGTATTTT.

The CDR3 spells CASSGRTGGFQETQYF. The CDR3 DNA follows: TGTGCCAGCAGCGGAAGGACAGGGGGTTTCCAAGAGACCCAGTACTTC. V and J are TRBV11-2 and TRBJ2-5; 10 bases agree with TRBD1. V lost 5 bases, J lost 1 base, and 7 bases stayed unmatched. CDR3 length: 16 amino acids. Germline values: CDR1 SGHAT, CDR2 FQNNGV.

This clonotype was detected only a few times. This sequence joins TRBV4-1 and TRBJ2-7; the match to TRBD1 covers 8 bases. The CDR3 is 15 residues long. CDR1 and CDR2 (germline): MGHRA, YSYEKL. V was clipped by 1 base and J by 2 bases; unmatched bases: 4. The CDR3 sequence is CASSQVGTGPYEQYF. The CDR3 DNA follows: TGCGCCAGCAGCCAAGTTGGGACAGGTCCCTACGAGCAGTACTTC.

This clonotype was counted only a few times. The CDR3 spells CASSAPDREGTDTQYF. The DNA of the CDR3 is TGTGCCAGCAGTGCCCCAGACAGGGAGGGCACAGATACGCAGTATTTT. The chain links TRBV12-3 or TRBV12-4 to TRBJ2-3; a weak D match, TRBD1 (7 bases). The germline V and J ends were trimmed by 5 bases and 1 base, with 16 bases remaining between them. The CDR3 is 16 residues long.

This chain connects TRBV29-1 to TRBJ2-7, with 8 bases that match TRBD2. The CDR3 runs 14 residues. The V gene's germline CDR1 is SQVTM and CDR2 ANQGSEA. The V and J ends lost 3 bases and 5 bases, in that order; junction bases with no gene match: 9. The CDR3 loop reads CSVDGLAEGNEQYF. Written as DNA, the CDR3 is TGCAGCGTTGATGGACTAGCCGAAGGAAACGAGCAGTACTTC.

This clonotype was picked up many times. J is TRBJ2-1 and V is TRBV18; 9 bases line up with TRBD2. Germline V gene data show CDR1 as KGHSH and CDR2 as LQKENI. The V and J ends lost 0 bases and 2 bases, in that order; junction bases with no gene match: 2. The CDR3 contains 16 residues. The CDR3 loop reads CASSPPSGRTYNEQFF. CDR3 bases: TGTGCCAGCTCACCACCGAGCGGGAGGACCTACAATGAGCAGTTCTTC.

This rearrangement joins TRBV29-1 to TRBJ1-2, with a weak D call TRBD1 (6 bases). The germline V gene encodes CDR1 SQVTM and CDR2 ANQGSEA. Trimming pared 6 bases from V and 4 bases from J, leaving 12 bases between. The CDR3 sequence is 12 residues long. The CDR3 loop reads CSVLGGAYGYTF. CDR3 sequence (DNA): TGCAGCGTCCTAGGGGGGGCCTATGGCTACACCTTC.

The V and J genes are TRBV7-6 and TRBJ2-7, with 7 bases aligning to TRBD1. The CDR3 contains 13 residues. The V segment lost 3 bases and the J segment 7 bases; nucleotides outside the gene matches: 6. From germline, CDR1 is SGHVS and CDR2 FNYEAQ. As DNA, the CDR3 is TGTGCCAGCAGCTTGGGGGACAGTTGGGAGCAGTACTTC. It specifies CASSLGDSWEQYF.

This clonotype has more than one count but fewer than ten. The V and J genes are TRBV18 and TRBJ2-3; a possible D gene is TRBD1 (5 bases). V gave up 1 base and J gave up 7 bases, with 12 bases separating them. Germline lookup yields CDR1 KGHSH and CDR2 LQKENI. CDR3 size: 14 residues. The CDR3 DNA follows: TGTGCCAGCTCACCACTGGACATAGAGAATACGCAGTATTTT. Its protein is CASSPLDIENTQYF.

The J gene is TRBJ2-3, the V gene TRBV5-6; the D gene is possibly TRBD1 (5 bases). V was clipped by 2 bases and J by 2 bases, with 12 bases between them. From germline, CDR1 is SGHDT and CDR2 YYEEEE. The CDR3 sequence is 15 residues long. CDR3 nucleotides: TGTGCCAGCAGCTTTCAGGGATCTCTCACAGATACGCAGTATTTT. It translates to CASSFQGSLTDTQYF.

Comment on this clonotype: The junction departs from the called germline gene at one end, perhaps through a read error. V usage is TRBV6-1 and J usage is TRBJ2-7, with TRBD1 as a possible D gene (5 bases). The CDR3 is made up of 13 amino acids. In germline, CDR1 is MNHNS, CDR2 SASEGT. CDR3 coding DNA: TGTGACAGCAGCCGACAGTGGCGAGACGAGCAGTACTTC. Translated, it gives CDSSRQWRDEQYF.

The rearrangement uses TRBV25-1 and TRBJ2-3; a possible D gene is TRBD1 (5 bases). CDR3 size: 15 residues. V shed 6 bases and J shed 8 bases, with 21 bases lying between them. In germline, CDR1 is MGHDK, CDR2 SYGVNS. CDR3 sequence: CASSDSLGFQGTQYF. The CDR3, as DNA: TGTGCCAGCAGCGACTCGTTGGGATTTCAGGGTACGCAGTATTTT. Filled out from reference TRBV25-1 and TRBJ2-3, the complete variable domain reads EADIYQTPRYLVIGTGKKITLECSQTMGHDKMYWYQQDPGMELHLIHYSYGVNSTEKGDLSSESTVSRIRTEHFPLTLESARPSHTSQYLCASSDSLGFQGTQYFGPGTRLTVL.

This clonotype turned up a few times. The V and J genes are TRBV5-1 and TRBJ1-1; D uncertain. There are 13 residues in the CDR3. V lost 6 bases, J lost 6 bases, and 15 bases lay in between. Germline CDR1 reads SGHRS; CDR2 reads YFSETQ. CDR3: CASNVGTGSEAFF. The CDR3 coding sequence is TGCGCCAGCAATGTAGGTACTGGGTCTGAAGCTTTCTTT. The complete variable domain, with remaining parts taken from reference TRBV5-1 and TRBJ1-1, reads KAGVTQTPRYLIKTRGQQVTLSCSPISGHRSVSWYQQTPGQGLQFLFEYFSETQRNKGNFPGRFSGRQFSNSRSEMNVSTLELGDSALYLCASNVGTGSEAFFGQGTRLTVV.